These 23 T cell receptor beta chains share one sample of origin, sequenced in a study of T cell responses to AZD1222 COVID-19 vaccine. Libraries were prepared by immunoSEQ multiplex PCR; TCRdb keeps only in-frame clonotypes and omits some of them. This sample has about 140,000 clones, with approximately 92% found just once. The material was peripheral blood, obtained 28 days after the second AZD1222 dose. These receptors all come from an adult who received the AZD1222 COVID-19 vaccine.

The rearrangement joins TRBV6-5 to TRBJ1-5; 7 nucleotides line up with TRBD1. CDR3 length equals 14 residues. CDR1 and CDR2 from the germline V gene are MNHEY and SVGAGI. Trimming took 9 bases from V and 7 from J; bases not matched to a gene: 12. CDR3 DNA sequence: TGTGCCAGTTCAGCAGGGGGTGGGGGGCAGCCCCAGCATTTT. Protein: CASSAGGGGQPQHF.

The chain's CDR3 is CASSNALAGVGDTQYF. For the CDR3, the DNA is TGTGCCAGCAGCAACGCTCTAGCGGGAGTAGGAGATACGCAGTATTTT. The V gene is TRBV28, the J gene TRBJ2-3; TRBD2 matches at 10 bases. CDR1 MDHEN and CDR2 SYDVKM come from the germline V gene. Trimming at V came to 6 bases and at J to 5 bases, leaving 11 bases not matched to a gene. The CDR3 spans 16 residues.

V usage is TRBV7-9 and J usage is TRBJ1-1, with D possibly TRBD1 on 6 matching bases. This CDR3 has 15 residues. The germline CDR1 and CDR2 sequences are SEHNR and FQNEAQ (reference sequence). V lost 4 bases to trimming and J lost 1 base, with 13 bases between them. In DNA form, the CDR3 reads TGTGCCAGCAGCTCGCGTTCGGACAGGAACACTGAAGCTTTCTTT. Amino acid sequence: CASSSRSDRNTEAFF.

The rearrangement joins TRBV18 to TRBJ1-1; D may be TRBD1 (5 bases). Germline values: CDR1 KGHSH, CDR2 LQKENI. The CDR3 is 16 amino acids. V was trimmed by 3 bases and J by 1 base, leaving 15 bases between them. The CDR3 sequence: CASSPLPGLKNTEAFF. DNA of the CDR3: TGTGCCAGCTCACCTTTACCGGGACTGAAGAACACTGAAGCTTTCTTT.

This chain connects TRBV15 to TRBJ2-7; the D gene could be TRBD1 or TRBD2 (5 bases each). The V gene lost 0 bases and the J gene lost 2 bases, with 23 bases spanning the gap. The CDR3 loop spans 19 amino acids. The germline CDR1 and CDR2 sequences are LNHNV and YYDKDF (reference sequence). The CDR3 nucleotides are TGTGCCACCAGCAGAGATCCCCCCTGGGGCCTGAGGGCTACCTACGAGCAGTACTTC. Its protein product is CATSRDPPWGLRATYEQYF.

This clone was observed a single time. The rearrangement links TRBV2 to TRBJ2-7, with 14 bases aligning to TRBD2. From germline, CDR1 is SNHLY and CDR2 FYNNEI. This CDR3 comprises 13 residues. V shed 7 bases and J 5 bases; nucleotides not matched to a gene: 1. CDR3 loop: CASTGLAGDEQYF. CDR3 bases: TGTGCCAGCACGGGACTAGCGGGAGACGAGCAGTACTTC.

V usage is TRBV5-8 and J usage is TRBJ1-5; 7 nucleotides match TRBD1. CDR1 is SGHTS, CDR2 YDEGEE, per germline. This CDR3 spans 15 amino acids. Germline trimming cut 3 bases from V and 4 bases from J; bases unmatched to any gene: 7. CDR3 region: CASSSGTVTNQPQHF. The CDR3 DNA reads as TGTGCCAGCAGCTCCGGGACAGTTACTAATCAGCCCCAGCATTTT.

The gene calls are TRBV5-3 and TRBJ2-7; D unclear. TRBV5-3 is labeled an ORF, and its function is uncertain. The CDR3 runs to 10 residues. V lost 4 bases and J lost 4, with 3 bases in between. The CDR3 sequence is CARSRYEQYF. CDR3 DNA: TGTGCCAGAAGCCGATACGAGCAGTACTTC.

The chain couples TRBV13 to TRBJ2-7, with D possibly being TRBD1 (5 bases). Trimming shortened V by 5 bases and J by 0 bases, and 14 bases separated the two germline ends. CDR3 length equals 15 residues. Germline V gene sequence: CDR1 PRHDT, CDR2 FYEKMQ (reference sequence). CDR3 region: CASSVTATFSYEQYF. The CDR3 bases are TGTGCCAGCAGCGTGACAGCTACCTTCTCCTACGAGCAGTACTTC.

CDR3 coding DNA: TGTGCCAGCAGTTACGTGGACAGGCCATACGAGCAGTACTTC. This gives the protein CASSYVDRPYEQYF. V is TRBV6-2 or TRBV6-3 and J is TRBJ2-7; TRBD1 matches 7 bases. The CDR3 totals 14 residues. Germline loops: CDR1 MNHEY, CDR2 SVGEGT. Losses at the gene ends were 2 bases for V and 4 bases for J; bases not matched to a gene: 5.

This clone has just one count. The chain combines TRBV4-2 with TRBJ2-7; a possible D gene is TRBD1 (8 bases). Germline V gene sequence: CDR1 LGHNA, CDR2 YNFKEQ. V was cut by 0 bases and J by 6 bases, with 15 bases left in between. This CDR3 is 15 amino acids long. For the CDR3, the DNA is TGTGCCAGCAGCCAAGATAACCACAGGGGGGGCGAGCAGTACTTC. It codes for CASSQDNHRGGEQYF.

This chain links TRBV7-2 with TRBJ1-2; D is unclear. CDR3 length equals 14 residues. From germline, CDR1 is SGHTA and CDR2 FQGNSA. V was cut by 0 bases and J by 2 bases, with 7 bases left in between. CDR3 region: CASSLAAANYGYTF. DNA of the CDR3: TGTGCCAGCAGCTTAGCGGCAGCCAACTATGGCTACACCTTC.

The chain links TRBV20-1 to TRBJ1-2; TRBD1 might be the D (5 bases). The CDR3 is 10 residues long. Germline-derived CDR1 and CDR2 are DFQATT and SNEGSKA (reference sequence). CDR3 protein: CGTGTYGYTF. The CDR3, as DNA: TGCGGGACGGGGACCTATGGCTACACCTTC.

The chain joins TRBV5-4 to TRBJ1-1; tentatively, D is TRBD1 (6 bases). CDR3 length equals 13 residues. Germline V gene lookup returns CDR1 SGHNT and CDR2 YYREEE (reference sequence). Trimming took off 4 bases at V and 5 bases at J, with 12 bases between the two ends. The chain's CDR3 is CASSNREGTEAFF. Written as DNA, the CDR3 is TGTGCCAGCAGCAACAGGGAAGGGACTGAAGCTTTCTTT.

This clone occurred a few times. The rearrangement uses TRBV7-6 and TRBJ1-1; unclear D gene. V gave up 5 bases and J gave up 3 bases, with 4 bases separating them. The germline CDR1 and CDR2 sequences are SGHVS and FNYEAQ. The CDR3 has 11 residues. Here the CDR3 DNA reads TGTGCCAGCAGCCCCTACACTGAAGCTTTCTTT. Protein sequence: CASSPYTEAFF.

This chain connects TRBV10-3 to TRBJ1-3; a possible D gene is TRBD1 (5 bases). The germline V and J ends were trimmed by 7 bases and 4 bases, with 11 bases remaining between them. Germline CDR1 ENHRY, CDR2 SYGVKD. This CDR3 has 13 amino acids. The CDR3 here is CAIKGPDGNTIYF. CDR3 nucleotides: TGTGCCATCAAGGGGCCTGACGGAAACACCATATATTTT.

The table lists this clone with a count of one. Here the CDR3 reads CSVEAQGSTEAFF. The CDR3 DNA sequence: TGCAGCGTTGAAGCTCAGGGGTCCACTGAAGCTTTCTTT. The chain combines TRBV29-1 with TRBJ1-1; tentative D call: TRBD1 (6 bases). Trimming pared 1 base from V and 4 bases from J, leaving 10 bases between. This CDR3 has 13 residues. Germline loops: CDR1 SQVTM, CDR2 ANQGSEA.

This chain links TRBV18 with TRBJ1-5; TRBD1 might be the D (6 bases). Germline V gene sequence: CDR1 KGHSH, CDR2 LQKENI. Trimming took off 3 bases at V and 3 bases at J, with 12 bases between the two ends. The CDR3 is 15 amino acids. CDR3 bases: TGTGCCAGCTCACCCAAGGACAGATCCAATCAGCCCCAGCATTTT. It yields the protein CASSPKDRSNQPQHF.

The CDR3 reads CSGGEVYEQYF. The CDR3 DNA follows: TGCAGTGGCGGGGAAGTCTACGAGCAGTACTTC. The chain has TRBV20-1 and TRBJ2-7; a possible D gene is TRBD2 (6 bases). Per the germline V gene, CDR1 is DFQATT and CDR2 is SNEGSKA (reference sequence). The CDR3 runs 11 residues. Trimming took 7 bases from V and 3 from J, leaving 10 bases between them.

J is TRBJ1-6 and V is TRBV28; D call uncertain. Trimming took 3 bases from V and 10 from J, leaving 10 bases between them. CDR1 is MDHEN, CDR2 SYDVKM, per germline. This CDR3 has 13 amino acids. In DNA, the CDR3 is TGTGCCAGCAGTTTTGGAGGGCTATCACCCCTCCACTTT. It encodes CASSFGGLSPLHF.

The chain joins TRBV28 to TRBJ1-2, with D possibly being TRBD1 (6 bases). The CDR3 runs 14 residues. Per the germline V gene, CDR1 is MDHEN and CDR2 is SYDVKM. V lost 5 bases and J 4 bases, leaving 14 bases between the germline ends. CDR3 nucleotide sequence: TGTGCCAGCAGTCCGCCGGGACAACCCTATGGCTACACCTTC. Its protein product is CASSPPGQPYGYTF.

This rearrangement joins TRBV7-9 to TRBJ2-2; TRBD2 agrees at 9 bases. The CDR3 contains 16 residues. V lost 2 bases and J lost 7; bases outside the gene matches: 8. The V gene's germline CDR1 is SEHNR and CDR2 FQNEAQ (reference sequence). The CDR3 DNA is TGTGCCAGCAGCTTATTAGCGGGAGCGGCGGGCGGGGAGCTGTTTTTT. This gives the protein CASSLLAGAAGGELFF.

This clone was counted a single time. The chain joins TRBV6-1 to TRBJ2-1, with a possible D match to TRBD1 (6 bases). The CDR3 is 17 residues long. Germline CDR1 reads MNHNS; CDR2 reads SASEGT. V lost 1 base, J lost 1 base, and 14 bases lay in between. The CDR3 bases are TGTGCCAGCAGTGAAGGGTGGGGTCAGGGGTCCTACAATGAGCAGTTCTTC. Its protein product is CASSEGWGQGSYNEQFF.